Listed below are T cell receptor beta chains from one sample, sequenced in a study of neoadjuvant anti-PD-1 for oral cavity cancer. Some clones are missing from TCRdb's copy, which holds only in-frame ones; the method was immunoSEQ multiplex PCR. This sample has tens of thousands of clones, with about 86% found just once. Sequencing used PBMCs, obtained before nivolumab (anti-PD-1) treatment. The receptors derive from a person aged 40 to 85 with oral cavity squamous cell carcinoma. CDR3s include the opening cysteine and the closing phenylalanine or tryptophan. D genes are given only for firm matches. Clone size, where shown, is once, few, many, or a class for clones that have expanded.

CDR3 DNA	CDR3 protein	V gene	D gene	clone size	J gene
TGTGCCAGCAGCTTAGCGCTACGGAATTCACCCCTCCACTTT	CASSLALRNSPLHF	TRBV7-8	NA	few	TRBJ1-6
TGTGCCAGTAGTCGGGAGTTAAGGCGCTCCTCTGGAAACACCATATATTTT	CASSRELRRSSGNTIYF	TRBV19	NA	NA	TRBJ1-3
TGCGCCAGCAGCCAAGCCGGGACAGGGGGCCTTAACTATGGCTACACCTTC	CASSQAGTGGLNYGYTF	TRBV4-1	TRBD1	NA	TRBJ1-2
TGTGCCAGCAAAAGCATGCCGGGACAGGGTTACACCGGGGAGCTGTTTTTT	CASKSMPGQGYTGELFF	TRBV28	TRBD1	NA	TRBJ2-2
TGCGCCAGCAGCTTGGCCAGGGGGCAGAACACTGGGGAGCTGTTTTTT	CASSLARGQNTGELFF	TRBV5-1	TRBD1	NA	TRBJ2-2
TGTGCCAGCAGTTTATTTGGGAACACAGGGAACACTGAAGCTTTCTTT	CASSLFGNTGNTEAFF	TRBV27	NA	NA	TRBJ1-1
TGTGCCAGTGGCTTCAGAGAACCGAACACTGAAGCTTTCTTT	CASGFREPNTEAFF	TRBV19	NA	NA	TRBJ1-1
TGTGCCAGCAGCCCTTGGACAGGGGACACTGAAGCTTTCTTT	CASSPWTGDTEAFF	TRBV7-9	TRBD1	few	TRBJ1-1
TGTGCCTGGAGTGAGGGGGCGACTAGCGGGCAAGAGACCCAGTACTTC	CAWSEGATSGQETQYF	TRBV30	TRBD2	NA	TRBJ2-5
TGCGCCAGCACCGGGACAGGGTGGTCACCCCTCCACTTT	CASTGTGWSPLHF	TRBV4-1	TRBD1	NA	TRBJ1-6
TGTGCCAGCAGCTGGGTTTCCGGCCATCGGGACACCGGGGAGCTGTTTTTT	CASSWVSGHRDTGELFF	TRBV5-6	NA	NA	TRBJ2-2
TGTGCCAGCAGCGTAGCCGAGTTCACCGGGGAGCTGTTTTTT	CASSVAEFTGELFF	TRBV9	NA	NA	TRBJ2-2
TGTGCCAGCACTAGCGGTAGCTCCTACGAGCAGTACTTC	CASTSGSSYEQYF	TRBV6-5	TRBD2	NA	TRBJ2-7
TGTGCCAGCAGCCCTAGAGAGAAAAACATTCAGTACTTC	CASSPREKNIQYF	TRBV7-9	NA	NA	TRBJ2-4
TGCAGTGCTACCAGACCTTGGTACACCTTC	CSATRPWYTF	TRBV20-1	NA	few	TRBJ1-2
TGCGCCAGCAGTCTGGGACTAGCTTATGGACCGAGCACAGATACGCAGTATTTT	CASSLGLAYGPSTDTQYF	TRBV10-1	TRBD2	NA	TRBJ2-3
TGTGCCAGCAGTCTCGGACATAGCAATCAGCCCCAGCATTTT	CASSLGHSNQPQHF	TRBV28	NA	NA	TRBJ1-5
TGTGCCAGCAGACCAGGACAGGGGCTCAACTATGGCTACACCTTC	CASRPGQGLNYGYTF	TRBV6-1	TRBD1	NA	TRBJ1-2
TGTGCCAGCAGTTTCCGCAGCAATCAGCCCCAGCATTTT	CASSFRSNQPQHF	TRBV27	NA	NA	TRBJ1-5
TGTGCCTGGAGGGGCCGTGGCAGGCCCAGCAATCAGCCCCAGCATTTT	CAWRGRGRPSNQPQHF	TRBV30	NA	few	TRBJ1-5
TGTGCCAGCAGTACTACCTATCCCCCTCTCGAGCAGTACTTC	CASSTTYPPLEQYF	TRBV27	NA	NA	TRBJ2-7
TGTGCCAGCAGCTTAGGGAGGTGGTTCACAGATACGCAGTATTTT	CASSLGRWFTDTQYF	TRBV7-2	NA	NA	TRBJ2-3
TGTGCCAGCAGCTTCGGAAGGGGGGACCTTTTCCGTCAGCCCCAGCATTTT	CASSFGRGDLFRQPQHF	TRBV11-2	NA	NA	TRBJ1-5
TGTGCCAGCAGCCTGAATCCGGTGGGTGAGCAGTTCTTC	CASSLNPVGEQFF	TRBV9	NA	NA	TRBJ2-1
TGCGCCAGCAGCCAAGAGGCTAGCGGGGTCTATCTTCCCTACGAGCAGTACTTC	CASSQEASGVYLPYEQYF	TRBV4-1	TRBD2	once	TRBJ2-7
TGTGCCATCGCTGACACATTCAATCAGCCCCAGCATTTT	CAIADTFNQPQHF	TRBV27	NA	NA	TRBJ1-5
TGTGCCAGCAGTAAACGGGGAGGACTAGAGGGATACAATGAGCAGTTCTTC	CASSKRGGLEGYNEQFF	TRBV5-5	TRBD2	NA	TRBJ2-1
TGTGCCTGGAGTGTGGGGACAGGGGTAGAACTGTTTTTT	CAWSVGTGVELFF	TRBV30	TRBD1	NA	TRBJ1-4
TGTGCCAGCCGCAGGGGCAGGGGGCGAAAAGAGACCCAGTACTTC	CASRRGRGRKETQYF	TRBV7-3	TRBD1	NA	TRBJ2-5
TGTGCCAGCTCAAGGGGAGGCACTGAAGCTTTCTTT	CASSRGGTEAFF	TRBV18	NA	few	TRBJ1-1
TGTGCCAGCAGCTTAGGAGTCAGCACAGATACGCAGTATTTT	CASSLGVSTDTQYF	TRBV7-9	NA	NA	TRBJ2-3
TGTGCCAGCACCGAGGGGGTGGGCGCTTTCTTT	CASTEGVGAFF	TRBV6-1	NA	NA	TRBJ1-1
TGTGCCAGCAGTACGATGAGGAACACCGGGGAGCTGTTTTTT	CASSTMRNTGELFF	TRBV14	NA	NA	TRBJ2-2
TGCGCCAGCAGCTTGCGGGAGACCCAGTACTTC	CASSLRETQYF	TRBV5-1	NA	NA	TRBJ2-5
TGTGCCAGCAGTCTCAAATACCCGGGACAGGGAAATCAGCCCCAGCATTTT	CASSLKYPGQGNQPQHF	TRBV27	TRBD1	NA	TRBJ1-5
TGTGCCAGCAGTGAAGGGCAGGGGGCGCGGGTAGTTCAGCCCCAGCATTTT	CASSEGQGARVVQPQHF	TRBV6-1	TRBD1	NA	TRBJ1-5
TGCGCCAGCAGCTTGACTGCAGCGCGCTCCTATAATTCACCCCTCCACTTT	CASSLTAARSYNSPLHF	TRBV5-1	NA	NA	TRBJ1-6
TGTGCCAGCAGTCCTCTGGTAGCGGGAGGCGAGACCCAGTACTTC	CASSPLVAGGETQYF	TRBV7-2	TRBD2	once	TRBJ2-5
TGCGCCAGCAGCTTGGAAGGGGTGGAGGGCACTGAAGCTTTCTTT	CASSLEGVEGTEAFF	TRBV5-1	NA	NA	TRBJ1-1
TGCGCCAGCAGTGAGTCTTCAGGAGGGTTAATGGAGCAGTTCTTC	CASSESSGGLMEQFF	TRBV10-2	NA	NA	TRBJ2-1
TGTGCCAGCAGTTTCACCCCCACAGGGGCCACTGAAGCTTTCTTT	CASSFTPTGATEAFF	TRBV28	TRBD1	NA	TRBJ1-1
TGCGCCAGCAGCTCCCTGCCGGGAGGGCCGGACGAGCAGTACTTC	CASSSLPGGPDEQYF	TRBV5-1	TRBD2	NA	TRBJ2-7
TGCAGCGCCCCCTTAGGACAGGGGAACACTGAAGCTTTCTTT	CSAPLGQGNTEAFF	TRBV29-1	TRBD1	NA	TRBJ1-1
TGTGCCAGCAGCTTGGGTCCGAACAATCAGCCCCAGCATTTT	CASSLGPNNQPQHF	TRBV7-2	NA	NA	TRBJ1-5
TGTGCCAGCAGTCCTACGGGACAGGGGGCCTGGGAGCAGTACTTC	CASSPTGQGAWEQYF	TRBV28	TRBD1	NA	TRBJ2-7
TGTGCAAGTCGCCACCGACTAGCGGGGGGACAAGAGACCCAGTACTTC	CASRHRLAGGQETQYF	TRBV12-2	NA	NA	TRBJ2-5
TGTGCCAGCAGTGCTAGCGGGAGTCCCCATACGCAGTATTTT	CASSASGSPHTQYF	TRBV25-1	TRBD2	NA	TRBJ2-3
TGTGCCAGCAGAAAACTAGCGGGGAATAATTACGAGCAGTACTTC	CASRKLAGNNYEQYF	TRBV6-5	TRBD2	NA	TRBJ2-7
TGCGCCAGCAGCCGCGGGGGGCGTGAGCAGTTCTTC	CASSRGGREQFF	TRBV5-1	TRBD2	once	TRBJ2-1
TGTGCCAGCAGCGTAGCAGGGAATGGCAATCAGCCCCAGCATTTT	CASSVAGNGNQPQHF	TRBV9	NA	few	TRBJ1-5
TGTGCCAGCAGCCGGGACCGAGCTAACTATGGCTACACCTTC	CASSRDRANYGYTF	TRBV5-8	NA	NA	TRBJ1-2
TGCGCCAGCAGCTTGGATACAGGGGGTGCGAGCACTGAAGCTTTCTTT	CASSLDTGGASTEAFF	TRBV5-1	TRBD1	NA	TRBJ1-1
TGTGCCAGCGAATTTCAGGGGTTTCTGAGTGAAAAACTGTTTTTT	CASEFQGFLSEKLFF	TRBV2	NA	NA	TRBJ1-4
TGTGCCAGCAGCTTAGGGCCGGGGAACACTGAAGCTTTCTTT	CASSLGPGNTEAFF	TRBV7-8	NA	NA	TRBJ1-1
TGTGCCGAAATGACTAGCGGGAGTATGGATGAGCAGTTCTTC	CAEMTSGSMDEQFF	TRBV30	TRBD2	once	TRBJ2-1
TGTGCCAGCAGTTACGGGGGGTCGAACACTGAAGCTTTCTTT	CASSYGGSNTEAFF	TRBV6-5	NA	once	TRBJ1-1